The 3 T cell receptor beta chains listed next were all sequenced from one sample in a study of T cell repertoires in cytomegalovirus infection. TCRdb reprocessed the reads via MiXCR and lists one record per CDR3 protein. The sample includes 300,000 or so distinct CDR3 sequences, under 30% of them seen just once. The sequencing sample was made of PBMCs. These receptors originate from a human donor in good health (CMV status not recorded). Some clones in this sample may be carry-over from other donors' samples.

The chain links TRBV20-1 to TRBJ2-1; possible D gene TRBD1, 6 bases. Trimming took off 0 bases at V and 2 bases at J, with 11 bases between the two ends. The CDR3 consists of 15 residues. The germline V gene has CDR1 DFQATT and CDR2 SNEGSKA (reference sequence). For the CDR3, the DNA is TGCAGTGCTAGAGATCCACAGGGACCCTACAATGAGCAGTTCTTC. The encoded protein is CSARDPQGPYNEQFF.

This clonotype was picked up a small number of times. The rearrangement links TRBV5-6 to TRBJ2-7, with 11 nucleotides matching TRBD1. Germline V gives CDR1 SGHDT, CDR2 YYEEEE. V was clipped by 3 bases and J by 7 bases; unmatched bases: 9. The CDR3 runs 15 residues. The CDR3 reads CASSSLGTGGREQYF. DNA for the CDR3: TGTGCCAGCAGCTCCCTCGGGACAGGGGGGCGGGAGCAGTACTTC.

This clonotype occurred many times. The CDR3 region has the DNA TGTGCCAGCAGCTTAGTACCGGGACAGGTCGGTGAGGATGGCTACACCTTC. It is translated as CASSLVPGQVGEDGYTF. J is TRBJ1-2 and V is TRBV5-6; 8 positions match TRBD1. Germline-derived CDR1 and CDR2 are SGHDT and YYEEEE. J lost 6 bases, V lost 2 bases, and 15 bases had no gene match. The CDR3 has 17 residues.